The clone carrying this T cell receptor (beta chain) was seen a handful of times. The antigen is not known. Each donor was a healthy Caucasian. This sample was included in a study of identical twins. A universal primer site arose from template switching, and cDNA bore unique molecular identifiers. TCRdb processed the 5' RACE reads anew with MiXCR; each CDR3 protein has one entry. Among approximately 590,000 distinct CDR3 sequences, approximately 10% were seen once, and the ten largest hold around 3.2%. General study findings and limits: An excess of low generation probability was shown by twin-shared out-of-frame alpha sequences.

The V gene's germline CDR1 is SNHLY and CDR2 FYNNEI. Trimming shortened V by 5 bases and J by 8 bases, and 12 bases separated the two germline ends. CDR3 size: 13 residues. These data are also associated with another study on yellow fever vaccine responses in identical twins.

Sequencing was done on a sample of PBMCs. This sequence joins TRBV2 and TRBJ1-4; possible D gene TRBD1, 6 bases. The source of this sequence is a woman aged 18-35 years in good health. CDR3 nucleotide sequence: TGTGCCAGCAGTTACGGGACACAGGAAAAACTGTTTTTT. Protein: CASSYGTQEKLFF.